This paragraph reports one T cell receptor (beta chain). Its antigen is currently not known. The record has no base qualities; no much larger clone is one base away. The sample has other DNA sequences that encode this CDR3 too. CD8 naive samples were CD45RO-negative cells positively selected for CCR7, giving a CD45RA+CCR7+ population that excluded TemRA cells. Donors were healthy HIV-negative adults with no recently reported acute infections or vaccinations. Every donor was a Caucasian adult residing in Nashville, Tennessee, USA. Blood was collected by leukapheresis, and PBMCs were isolated by Ficoll-Histopaque density gradient centrifugation and then cryopreserved in liquid nitrogen vapor phase. Purity and quantity of every magnetically sorted T cell population were checked by analytical flow cytometry. Each sorted fraction had its genomic DNA isolated and then quantified by UV absorbance on a Nanodrop 2000c.

CDR1 and CDR2 were assigned from the germline V gene as SQVTM and ANQGSEA. V is clipped by 4 bases and J by 2 bases, and the sequence between their germline boundaries is 14 bases long. The CDR3, from cysteine to phenylalanine, totals 14 residues. The DNA shown is the 42-base CDR3, in frame from base 1. These data belong to a study of shared clonotypes between healthy human individuals (dated by TCRdb to about 2020). For context, the study as a whole: The cohort included three men and a couple of women between 18 and 49 years of age. Libraries were prepared and TCR repertoires were sequenced by different laboratories using diverse techniques, in order to increase sequencing depth and limit assay-specific biases. Each donor's leukapheresis produced roughly between about 0.85 and 10 billion PBMCs. Per donor, three plates each were used for CD4 naive and CD4 memory, two for CD8 naive, and one for CD8 memory. To estimate repertoire size and how much clonotype sharing occurs between individuals, the study deeply sequenced the blood TCR repertoires of several healthy adults. On the study overall, not on this receptor specifically: Sampling was limited to blood, and TCR repertoires in tissue likely differ from TCR repertoires in blood. Naive subsets generally had larger estimated clonotype richness than memory subsets. Clonotypes shared by all four sorted-subset donors showed higher generation probabilities than non-shared clonotypes. Pairwise subsampling indicated that sequencing depth was expected to affect the degree of clonotype sharing among donors. Incomplete sequencing was indicated by rarefaction of sorted-subset datasets, despite the large sequencing depth. About 5% of naive CD4, 3.5% of naive CD8, approximately 2% of memory CD4, and over 0.35% of memory CD8 clonotypes were shared across several donors. Because the study included a small number of donors, the genetic and exposure-history diversity represented was limited.

TCR CDR3 regions were amplified from genomic DNA by multiplex PCR using the deep immunoSEQ assay. Genomic DNA extracted from each cell subset was distributed evenly over all wells of several immunoSEQ 96-well plates, and each plate served as one replicate. For sorted subsets, approximately 200 ng of genomic DNA, equivalent to some 30,000 T cell genomes, went into each replicate PCR. Purified libraries were quantified with a Qubit 3.0 fluorometer, sized on a Bioanalyzer 2100, and re-quantified with the KAPA Library Quantification kit. A separate single-read 150-cycle Illumina NextSeq 550 flow cell was used to sequence each immunoSEQ 96-well plate. The authors processed their data as follows. Because only junctional sequences without quality scores were contained in the immunoSEQ output, filtering matching that applied to full-length reads could not be performed. Sequences were annotated with PyIR, a Python wrapper for IgBLAST v1.9, using IMGT germline references to assign V/J genes and CDR3. Reads with weak V/J assignments (E-value above 1e-6), missing CDR3, stop codons, out-of-frame junctions, or ambiguous translated residues were removed. A V3J clonotype was defined by an identical inferred V gene, J gene, and CDR3 amino acid sequence. The percentage overlap between two repertoires was calculated by dividing the number of shared unique clonotypes by the size of the smaller repertoire. Richness of each repertoire was evaluated using RTK rarefaction, the Chao1 estimator, and Recon v2.1 estimates of unobserved clonotypes. Generation probabilities for all TCRbeta clonotypes obtained by the gDNA method from a few donors were computed using OLGA. Held by TCRdb, this immuneACCESS table contains in-frame sequences only and omits some clones. Under half of the omission traces to an unresolved V gene where checked; the cause of the rest is unknown. V, J and clone size are taken as reported in that table, and D and trimming were inferred from the DNA itself. Here the sample has roughly 1,800,000 clones; just under 95% occur a single time. More than 0.9% of the sample is taken by the ten largest.

The clonotype originates from a man between 18 and 35 years old in good health. This chain joins TRBV29-1 to TRBJ2-5; tentative D gene TRBD1, with 8 bases matching. The sample consisted of naive CD8+ T cells sorted from blood. The sample's cell subset or site label is to be understood as: CD45RA+CCR7+. The DNA sequence is as follows: TGCAGCGTTGTTGACAGGGGAGGGCAAGAGACCCAGTACTTC. This is translated as CSVVDRGGQETQYF.